The rows below give T cell receptor beta chains drawn from one sample of a study of early T cells in non-severe SARS-CoV-2 infection. TCRdb used MiXCR to reprocess the 5' RACE reads, holding one entry per CDR3 protein. The data show about 77,000 distinct CDR3 sequences, with about 9.6% seen just once and about 4.6% held by the top ten. Material for sequencing was whole blood. The receptors come from an adult who was a healthcare worker with PCR-confirmed SARS-CoV-2 infection or an uninfected control (not recorded which). Both conserved end residues are trimmed from each CDR3. Size tells how often a clone was seen (once, few, many) or the class of an expanded clone, and some rows leave it out.

clone_size j_call v_call cdr3_aa
few TRBJ2-2 TRBV27 ASSFFYRLNTGELF
many TRBJ1-2 TRBV14 ASSPGQSYGYT
many TRBJ2-7 TRBV6-1 ASRSAGTHEQY
- TRBJ2-2 TRBV20-1 SARGLAGLANTGELF
many TRBJ1-5 TRBV7-6 ASSLLPGVRQPQH
- TRBJ2-2 TRBV6-6 ASSYRVEYTGELF
many TRBJ2-5 TRBV20-1 SARDPGLDLFGIGETQY
- TRBJ2-5 TRBV9 ASSDRSLVAQY
many TRBJ2-1 TRBV15 ARGRNEQF
few TRBJ2-3 TRBV28 ASRNINTDTQY
many TRBJ2-5 TRBV7-2 ASSSWTGQETQY
many TRBJ2-7 TRBV11-2 ASSLDAGTGASYEQY
- TRBJ2-2 TRBV30 AWRVGVGGELF
- TRBJ1-2 TRBV7-9 ASSFSDRNYGYT
many TRBJ1-1 TRBV20-1 SATYQEKLTF
many TRBJ2-3 TRBV28 ASSLLGGAGVPGTDTQY
many TRBJ2-5 TRBV9 ASSVGPTAETQY
many TRBJ1-2 TRBV4-1 ASSQVKGLYYGYT
- TRBJ1-2 TRBV7-2 ASSLTHRVDGYT
many TRBJ1-1 TRBV3-1 ASSQRLSTEAF
- TRBJ2-1 TRBV5-1 ASSFDAGTSYNEQF
few TRBJ1-2 TRBV7-9 ASSQTKGGYT
many TRBJ2-3 TRBV18 ASSPRAQPFTQY